These 24 T cell receptor beta chains came from one sample sequenced in a study of cytomegalovirus exposure and HLA in healthy donors. Measured with immunoSEQ multiplex PCR; TCRdb has only the in-frame clones, and not every one. The profile covers tens of thousands of clones, with about 93% appearing a single time and roughly 2.1% taken by the ten largest. The specimen was PBMCs. The receptors stem from a woman aged 18-29 years in good health and CMV-seronegative.

The chain is built from TRBV6-5 and TRBJ2-5; 8 bases align to TRBD1. V was pared by 7 bases and J by 4 bases, with 2 bases of the junction left unmatched. The CDR3 loop spans 12 amino acids. Germline V gene data show CDR1 as MNHEY and CDR2 as SVGAGI. The CDR3 here is CASTTGGETQYF. Here the CDR3 DNA reads TGTGCCAGCACTACAGGGGGAGAGACCCAGTACTTC.

The CDR3: CASSMDRGSGELFF. The CDR3 DNA reads TGTGCCAGTAGTATGGACAGGGGGTCCGGGGAGCTGTTTTTT. The chain is built from TRBV19 and TRBJ2-2, with 10 bases identical to TRBD1. The V and J ends lost 3 bases and 6 bases, in that order; junction bases with no gene match: 1. The CDR3 totals 14 residues. The germline V gene has CDR1 LNHDA and CDR2 SQIVND (reference sequence).

The gene calls are TRBV5-1 and TRBJ2-3; 7 bases align to TRBD2. The germline V gene encodes CDR1 SGHRS and CDR2 YFSETQ. The CDR3 runs 16 residues. Losses at the gene ends were 0 bases for V and 0 bases for J; bases not matched to a gene: 4. In DNA, the CDR3 is TGCGCCAGCAGCTTGGTGCGGGGGACGAGCACAGATACGCAGTATTTT. It specifies CASSLVRGTSTDTQYF.

The V and J genes are TRBV25-1 and TRBJ2-7; D may be TRBD2 (6 bases). Trimming cost V 4 bases and J 1 base, with 14 bases left between them. The CDR3 has 15 amino acids. Germline loops: CDR1 MGHDK, CDR2 SYGVNS. The CDR3 spells CASSAFLGGSYEQYF. CDR3 nucleotides: TGTGCCAGCAGTGCGTTTCTGGGGGGATCCTACGAGCAGTACTTC.

The rearrangement uses TRBV5-6 and TRBJ1-5, with D uncertain. In germline, CDR1 is SGHDT, CDR2 YYEEEE. Between the trimmed V and J ends, which lost 0 bases and 5 bases, there was a span of 3 bases. This CDR3 comprises 12 residues. The CDR3 nucleotides are TGTGCCAGCAGCTTGGTCGATCAGCCCCAGCATTTT. This encodes CASSLVDQPQHF.

CDR3 DNA: TGTGCCTGGAGTGGGGGCGGTTACGCGGAGCTGTTTTTT. The encoded protein is CAWSGGGYAELFF. The rearrangement joins TRBV30 to TRBJ2-2; perhaps TRBD1 as D (5 bases). Germline V gene data show CDR1 as GTSNPN and CDR2 as SVGIG (reference sequence). With 1 base removed from V and 10 bases from J, the gap between germline ends came to 13 bases. The CDR3 has 13 amino acids.

The chain recombines TRBV6-6 with TRBJ2-2; 8 bases line up with TRBD2. Germline loops: CDR1 MNHNY, CDR2 SVGAGI (reference sequence). This CDR3 spans 13 amino acids. The junction had 8 bases not matched to a gene; V was cut back by 10 bases and J by 7 bases. The chain's CDR3 is CATLAGMVGELFF. DNA for the CDR3: TGTGCCACTTTAGCGGGAATGGTCGGGGAGCTGTTTTTT.

This chain links TRBV5-1 with TRBJ2-7, with a tentative D call TRBD1 (5 bases). Trimming cost V 0 bases and J 2 bases, with 12 bases left between them. CDR3 length: 15 amino acids. Looked up from germline, CDR1 is SGHRS and CDR2 is YFSETQ. The CDR3 sequence is CASSLEGSATYEQYF. The DNA for the CDR3 is TGCGCCAGCAGCTTGGAGGGGTCCGCAACCTACGAGCAGTACTTC.

The J gene is TRBJ1-1, the V gene TRBV6-6; perhaps TRBD1 as D (6 bases). Trimming removed 2 bases at V and 4 bases at J, with 11 bases between. The germline V gene encodes CDR1 MNHNY and CDR2 SVGAGI (reference sequence). The CDR3 length is 14 residues. In DNA, the CDR3 is TGTGCCAGCAGTTACGGCAGGGGAAGCACTGAAGCTTTCTTT. This sequence encodes CASSYGRGSTEAFF.

The chain couples TRBV19 to TRBJ1-1, with D unclear. V was cut by 9 bases and J by 8 bases, with 13 bases left in between. In germline, CDR1 is LNHDA, CDR2 SQIVND (reference sequence). The CDR3 runs to 11 residues. The CDR3 loop reads CASLFAREAFF. The CDR3 bases are TGTGCCAGCCTATTCGCCCGGGAAGCTTTCTTT.

The rearrangement joins TRBV6-5 to TRBJ2-2; D ambiguous. The CDR3 covers 15 residues. The V gene's germline CDR1 is MNHEY and CDR2 SVGAGI. The V end was cut by 2 bases, the J end by 3 bases, with 10 bases between. The DNA of the CDR3 is TGTGCCAGCAGTTACGGCAGTATGGACACCGGGGAGCTGTTTTTT. This translates into CASSYGSMDTGELFF.

The J gene is TRBJ2-1, the V gene TRBV7-2; TRBD2 matches 7 bases. The CDR3 runs 16 residues. V shed 1 base and J 6 bases; nucleotides not matched to a gene: 9. Germline CDR1 reads SGHTA; CDR2 reads FQGNSA. This chain's CDR3 is CASSLGRGGGPNEQFF. The CDR3 DNA reads TGTGCCAGCAGCTTAGGCCGCGGGGGAGGACCCAATGAGCAGTTCTTC.

The chain carries TRBV6-6 and TRBJ2-1, with TRBD2 as a possible D gene (5 bases). This CDR3 comprises 14 residues. CDR1 and CDR2 from the germline V gene are MNHNY and SVGAGI (reference sequence). V was cut by 1 base and J by 7 bases, with 11 bases left in between. The CDR3 sequence: CASSYFQEANEQFF. The CDR3 DNA reads TGTGCCAGCAGTTACTTTCAGGAGGCAAATGAGCAGTTCTTC.

The chain links TRBV15 to TRBJ2-3, with 7 bases fitting TRBD2. The CDR3 length is 15 residues. Trimming cost V 1 base and J 3 bases; bases outside gene matches: 4. Germline V gives CDR1 LNHNV, CDR2 YYDKDF (reference sequence). CDR3 sequence reads: CATSRARGGTDTQYF. DNA of the CDR3: TGTGCCACCAGCAGAGCGCGGGGAGGGACAGATACGCAGTATTTT.

The chain has TRBV5-4 and TRBJ2-5, with D perhaps TRBD1 (6 bases). Germline lookup yields CDR1 SGHNT and CDR2 YYREEE (reference sequence). With 10 bases removed from V and 4 bases from J, the gap between germline ends came to 14 bases. The CDR3 spans 12 residues. CDR3: CAGSRDTETQYF. Written as DNA, the CDR3 is TGTGCCGGATCCCGGGACACAGAGACCCAGTACTTC.

The rearrangement links TRBV9 to TRBJ2-6, with TRBD2 identical over 7 bases. J was trimmed by 2 bases and V by 4 bases; bases with no gene match: 12. CDR1 SGDLS and CDR2 YYNGEE come from the germline V gene. The CDR3 extends over 18 amino acids. CDR3 bases: TGTGCCAGCAGCCCCGGGGGAGGGCACCTCCCTGGGGCCAACGTCCTGACTTTC. This encodes CASSPGGGHLPGANVLTF.

This sequence joins TRBV25-1 and TRBJ1-1, with no clear D. CDR1 is MGHDK and CDR2 is SYGVNS in the germline V gene. V was trimmed by 3 bases and J by 3 bases, leaving 11 bases between them. This CDR3 comprises 14 residues. The CDR3 protein is CASSDWEFHTEAFF. The CDR3 DNA follows: TGTGCCAGCAGTGATTGGGAGTTCCACACTGAAGCTTTCTTT.

A single count supports this clone. This chain joins TRBV7-2 and TRBJ1-2, with 8 bases matching TRBD1. V lost 4 bases to trimming and J lost 8 bases; unmatched junction nucleotides: 9. Per germline, CDR1 SGHTA and CDR2 FQGNSA. CDR3 length: 14 residues. CDR3 in DNA: TGTGCCAGCAGCTCCAGGAGGACAGGGCCCGGCTACACCTTC. It yields the protein CASSSRRTGPGYTF.

The chain uses TRBV19 and TRBJ2-3, with TRBD1 identical over 9 bases. The germline CDR1 and CDR2 sequences are LNHDA and SQIVND (reference sequence). J lost 2 bases, V lost 6 bases, and 21 bases had no gene match. The CDR3 totals 20 residues. CDR3 coding DNA: TGTGCCAGTAGCTCAATTGCCGTCATGGACAGGGGTTCTCCCACAGATACGCAGTATTTT. Protein: CASSSIAVMDRGSPTDTQYF.

This clone showed up just once. The CDR3 reads CASRPTGDGNEQYF. The CDR3 DNA reads as TGTGCCAGCAGGCCGACAGGAGACGGAAACGAGCAGTACTTC. The J gene is TRBJ2-7, the V gene TRBV7-9; possibly TRBD1 for D (6 bases). The V and J ends lost 6 bases and 5 bases respectively, with 17 bases between them. Germline loops: CDR1 SEHNR, CDR2 FQNEAQ (reference sequence). The CDR3 spans 14 residues. Full variable domain (rest looked up from reference TRBV7-9 and TRBJ2-7): DTGVSQNPRHKITKRGQNVTFRCDPISEHNRLYWYRQTLGQGPEFLTYFQNEAQLEKSRLLSDRFSAERPKGSFSTLEIQRTEQGDSAMYLCASRPTGDGNEQYFGPGTRLTVT.

The chain is built from TRBV4-2 and TRBJ2-1; TRBD1 aligns across 9 bases. The CDR3 has 17 residues. CDR1 and CDR2 from the germline V gene are LGHNA and YNFKEQ. The J segment lost 8 bases and the V segment lost 4 bases, leaving 15 bases of the junction unmatched. CDR3 residues: CASSLFSGTGLLDEQFF. In DNA form, the CDR3 reads TGTGCCAGCAGCCTCTTCTCCGGGACAGGGTTGTTGGATGAGCAGTTCTTC.

The chain links TRBV11-3 to TRBJ1-1; D gene uncertain. The CDR3 consists of 14 residues. V was shortened by 8 bases and J by 4 bases, with 17 bases between the two germline ends. In germline, CDR1 is SGHNT, CDR2 YENEEA. CDR3 region: CASQLGFAGTEAFF. The CDR3 DNA follows: TGTGCCAGCCAGCTGGGATTTGCGGGCACTGAAGCTTTCTTT.

The chain couples TRBV7-2 to TRBJ2-1; the D gene is possibly TRBD2 (6 bases). Germline-derived CDR1 and CDR2 are SGHTA and FQGNSA. Trimming cost V 5 bases and J 3 bases, with 17 bases left between them. The CDR3 length is 16 residues. The CDR3 DNA reads as TGTGCCAGCAGCGCAAGGGGCGGGGCGGTCTACAATGAGCAGTTCTTC. Its translation: CASSARGGAVYNEQFF. The full variable domain, its missing parts supplied by reference TRBV7-2 and TRBJ2-1, is GAGVSQSPSNKVTEKGKDVELRCDPISGHTALYWYRQSLGQGLEFLIYFQGNSAPDKSGLPSDRFSAERTGGSVSTLTIQRTQQEDSAVYLCASSARGGAVYNEQFFGPGTRLTVL.

This rearrangement joins TRBV2 to TRBJ2-5; a weak D match, TRBD2 (7 bases). CDR3 length: 15 amino acids. Trimming took 6 bases from V and 2 from J, leaving 16 bases between them. In germline, CDR1 is SNHLY, CDR2 FYNNEI. For the CDR3, the DNA is TGTGCCAGCAGCTCGGGGGGCGCGGGGCAAGAGACCCAGTACTTC. Amino acids: CASSSGGAGQETQYF.